This T cell receptor beta chain was captured by sequencing in a study of blood T cell dynamics during melanoma immunotherapy. The CDR3 runs to 16 residues. CDR1 is SGHTA, CDR2 FQGTGA, per germline. Trimming left V 1 base short and J 7 bases short, with 17 bases between. Assay: immunoSEQ multiplex PCR; the TCRdb copy retains only in-frame clones and omits some. Among roughly 8,900 clones listed, about 85% were seen once. Described time point: week 3, after first cycle of checkpoint inhibitor. Sampling occurred pretreatment (T0) and at week 3 (W3), after cycle one of checkpoint blockade. This sequence originates from a human donor with melanoma. The rearrangement links TRBV7-3 to TRBJ2-1; possible D gene TRBD1, 6 bases. This material consisted of blood, taken from a patient treated with checkpoint blockade. This CDR3 is CASSLSAGALGNEQFF. The CDR3 coding sequence is TGTGCCAGCAGCTTAAGTGCAGGGGCCCTGGGGAATGAGCAGTTCTTC. The full variable domain, with the rest looked up from reference TRBV7-3 and TRBJ2-1, is GAGVSQTPSNKVTEKGKYVELRCDPISGHTALYWYRQSLGQGPEFLIYFQGTGAADDSGLPNDRFFAVRPEGSVSTLKIQRTERGDSAVYLCASSLSAGALGNEQFFGPGTRLTVL.